The 25 T cell receptor beta chains reported below all come from one sample, sequenced in a study of T cells in Graves' hyperthyroidism and ophthalmopathy. TCR beta CDR3 regions were amplified from RNA. The HTBI primer set served for first-round RT-PCR of the TCR CDR3. TCRdb re-derived calls from the multiplex PCR reads in MiXCR, one entry per CDR3 protein. The sample shows under 550,000 distinct CDR3 sequences, 15% to 20% of them seen only once. Source material: blood. The source is a middle-aged man with Graves' ophthalmopathy.

This clonotype has ten or more counts. This chain links TRBV5-1 with TRBJ1-1, with D perhaps TRBD1 (6 bases). Germline V gene lookup returns CDR1 SGHRS and CDR2 YFSETQ. The CDR3 has 15 amino acids. V gave up 0 bases and J gave up 4 bases, with 13 bases separating them. The CDR3 region is CASSLGGGDFTEAFF. CDR3 nucleotides: TGCGCCAGCAGCTTGGGAGGGGGGGATTTCACTGAAGCTTTCTTT.

The chain carries TRBV27 and TRBJ2-1; 7 nucleotides match TRBD2. The V segment lost 6 bases and the J segment 14 bases; nucleotides outside the gene matches: 7. CDR1 is MNHEY and CDR2 is SMNVEV in the germline V gene (reference sequence). The CDR3 sequence is 11 residues long. The DNA for the CDR3 is TGTGCCAGCAGACATACCCTAGCGGAGTTCTTC. Protein sequence: CASRHTLAEFF.

The chain combines TRBV20-1 with TRBJ1-2; D might be TRBD1 (6 bases). Germline-derived CDR1 and CDR2 are DFQATT and SNEGSKA (reference sequence). Trimming removed 4 bases at V and 4 bases at J, with 10 bases between. This CDR3 contains 12 residues. The CDR3 is CSATSDSYGYTF. CDR3 coding DNA: TGCAGTGCTACTTCGGACAGCTATGGCTACACCTTC.

This clonotype was picked up many times. The genes are TRBV7-2 and TRBJ2-3, with 7 bases fitting TRBD2. Trimming at V came to 5 bases and at J to 3 bases, leaving 11 bases not matched to a gene. This CDR3 has 16 amino acids. CDR1 SGHTA and CDR2 FQGNSA come from the germline V gene. The CDR3 nucleotides read TGTGCCAGCAGCCCGTGGTCCAGCGGGAAGACAGATACGCAGTATTTT. It yields the protein CASSPWSSGKTDTQYF.

In its sample, this clonotype was seen a few times. The chain carries TRBV19 and TRBJ1-1; 9 bases fit TRBD1. The length of the CDR3 is 13 residues. Losses at the gene ends were 7 bases for V and 2 bases for J; bases not matched to a gene: 2. CDR1 is LNHDA, CDR2 SQIVND, per germline (reference sequence). CDR3 bases: TGTGCCAGTAAGGGACAGGGTAACACTGAAGCTTTCTTT. This gives the protein CASKGQGNTEAFF. Full variable domain (missing parts from reference TRBV19 and TRBJ1-1): DGGITQSPKYLFRKEGQNVTLSCEQNLNHDAMYWYRQDPGQGLRLIYYSQIVNDFQKGDIAEGYSVSREKKESFPLTVTSAQKNPTAFYLCASKGQGNTEAFFGQGTRLTVV.

This clonotype came up once. The CDR3: CASSHYRDLNQPQYF. The DNA for the CDR3 is TGTGCCAGCAGTCATTACAGGGATCTCAATCAGCCCCAGTATTTT. J is TRBJ1-5 and V is TRBV6-1, with D perhaps matching TRBD1 (6 bases). With the DNA end fitting TRBJ2-3 better, the J assignment may be wrong. The CDR3 totals 15 residues. Germline CDR1 is MNHNS and CDR2 is SASEGT.

This clonotype was counted ten times or more. The genes are TRBV2 and TRBJ2-5; D remains unclear. Trimming removed 3 bases from V and 7 bases from J, with 12 bases in between. Germline V gene sequence: CDR1 SNHLY, CDR2 FYNNEI. This CDR3 is 13 amino acids long. CDR3 protein: CASSEVALGTQYF. The CDR3 region has the DNA TGTGCCAGCAGTGAGGTGGCCCTGGGGACCCAGTACTTC.

As regards this clonotype: One end of the junction varies from germline; a read error may be responsible. The chain combines TRBV5-6 with TRBJ1-1; D gene unclear. Germline assignment: CDR1 SGHDT and CDR2 YYEEEE. The CDR3 is 14 amino acids. The CDR3 sequence: CASSLRTMNTEASF. CDR3 nucleotide sequence: TGTGCCAGCAGCTTGAGGACCATGAACACTGAAGCTTCCTTT.

The chain is built from TRBV30 and TRBJ1-2, with 7 bases lining up with TRBD1. Per the germline V gene, CDR1 is GTSNPN and CDR2 is SVGIG (reference sequence). V was clipped by 2 bases and J by 5 bases; unmatched bases: 5. The CDR3 loop spans 13 amino acids. CDR3 in DNA: TGTGCCTGGAGTTTTGACAGGGATTATGGCTACACCTTC. Protein product: CAWSFDRDYGYTF.

This clonotype came up many times. The chain links TRBV27 to TRBJ2-7; D remains unclear. Per the germline V gene, CDR1 is MNHEY and CDR2 is SMNVEV (reference sequence). V was cut by 7 bases and J by 2 bases, with 9 bases left in between. CDR3 length equals 12 residues. Here the CDR3 DNA reads TGTGCCAGCAAATCTGCCCCCTACGAGCAGTACTTC. Its translation: CASKSAPYEQYF.

Comment on this clonotype: A much bigger clone sits one base away, suggesting this may be a read error. The chain uses TRBV20-1 and TRBJ2-3, with D unresolved. Germline-derived CDR1 and CDR2 are DFQATT and SNEGSKA (reference sequence). V was trimmed by 5 bases and J by 2 bases, leaving 5 bases between them. The CDR3 sequence is 11 residues long. DNA for the CDR3: TGCAGTGCTGCAAACACAGATACGCAGTATTTT. It yields the protein CSAANTDTQYF.

The J gene is TRBJ2-7, the V gene TRBV3-1, with a tentative D call TRBD1 (5 bases). Trimming took 2 bases from V and 3 from J, leaving 17 bases between them. This CDR3 spans 16 amino acids. Germline V CDR1 and CDR2: LGHDT, YNNKEL (reference sequence). The chain's CDR3 is CASSQKGHRLSYEQYF. The CDR3 DNA reads as TGTGCCAGCAGCCAAAAGGGGCACAGGTTAAGCTACGAGCAGTACTTC.

In its sample, this clonotype was seen many times. V gene TRBV2 combines with J gene TRBJ1-1; D not certain. CDR1 SNHLY and CDR2 FYNNEI come from the germline V gene. The CDR3 covers 11 residues. The V gene lost 7 bases and the J gene lost 1 base, with 4 bases spanning the gap. The CDR3 reads CASIWNTEAFF. The CDR3 DNA reads TGTGCCAGCATTTGGAACACTGAAGCTTTCTTT.

The V gene is TRBV6-1, the J gene TRBJ2-1; 12 bases match TRBD2. The germline V gene encodes CDR1 MNHNS and CDR2 SASEGT. V was pared by 6 bases and J by 9 bases, with 6 bases of the junction left unmatched. The CDR3 is made up of 14 amino acids. The CDR3 reads CASSPSGGASEQFF. The CDR3 DNA is TGTGCCAGCAGCCCTAGCGGGGGGGCCAGTGAGCAGTTCTTC.

This clonotype was observed a few times. This chain links TRBV27 with TRBJ2-7; D is uncertain. The germline gives CDR1 MNHEY, CDR2 SMNVEV (reference sequence). Trimming cost V 6 bases and J 1 base, with 7 bases left between them. This CDR3 contains 12 residues. CDR3 protein: CASSTPSYEQYF. The CDR3 DNA is TGTGCCAGCAGCACCCCATCCTACGAGCAGTACTTC.

This clonotype appeared a few times. J is TRBJ2-5 and V is TRBV20-1; D call uncertain. The CDR3 runs 15 residues. The V gene lost 0 bases and the J gene lost 3 bases, with 14 bases spanning the gap. Germline V gives CDR1 DFQATT, CDR2 SNEGSKA (reference sequence). The CDR3 sequence is CSARDWSTREETQYF. In nucleotides, the CDR3 is TGCAGTGCTAGAGATTGGTCTACCAGAGAAGAGACCCAGTACTTC.

The gene calls are TRBV5-6 and TRBJ2-1; TRBD1 agrees at 8 bases. This CDR3 contains 16 residues. From germline, CDR1 is SGHDT and CDR2 YYEEEE. V was pared by 6 bases and J by 1 base, with 9 bases of the junction left unmatched. DNA of the CDR3: TGTGCCAGCACCCGGACAGGGCAGTTTTCCTACAATGAGCAGTTCTTC. Translation: CASTRTGQFSYNEQFF.

The chain employs TRBV7-9 and TRBJ2-7; 13 bases align to TRBD2. The V segment lost 0 bases and the J segment 7 bases; nucleotides outside the gene matches: 9. The germline CDR1 and CDR2 sequences are SEHNR and FQNEAQ (reference sequence). CDR3 length equals 17 residues. CDR3 nucleotide sequence: TGTGCCAGCAGCTTAGCCTTGGGGACTAGCGGGGCCCTGGAGCAGTACTTC. Protein sequence: CASSLALGTSGALEQYF.

This clonotype was counted at least ten times. The chain recombines TRBV3-1 with TRBJ1-5; TRBD1 matches 9 bases. Germline CDR1 reads LGHDT; CDR2 reads YNNKEL (reference sequence). The CDR3 consists of 14 residues. V was pared by 4 bases and J by 6 bases, with 4 bases of the junction left unmatched. The CDR3 nucleotides are TGTGCCAGCAGCCCGCAACAGGGGGCTCAGCCCCAGCATTTT. Amino acids: CASSPQQGAQPQHF.

This clonotype was observed at least ten times. The rearrangement links TRBV7-8 to TRBJ1-2; 7 bases are a match to TRBD1. Germline trimming cut 2 bases from V and 4 bases from J; bases unmatched to any gene: 4. This CDR3 has 14 amino acids. CDR1 and CDR2 from the germline V gene are SGHVS and FQNEAQ. CDR3 sequence (DNA): TGTGCCAGCAGCTTAAGCGACAGGGCCTATGGCTACACCTTC. This gives the protein CASSLSDRAYGYTF. The whole variable domain, filled in from reference TRBV7-8 and TRBJ1-2, reads GAGVSQSPRYKVAKRGQDVALRCDPISGHVSLFWYQQALGQGPEFLTYFQNEAQLDKSGLPSDRFFAERPEGSVSTLKIQRTQQEDSAVYLCASSLSDRAYGYTFGSGTRLTVV.

This clonotype has a count of ten or more. This chain joins TRBV28 and TRBJ1-1, with D possibly being TRBD1 (5 bases). CDR3 length: 14 amino acids. The germline V gene encodes CDR1 MDHEN and CDR2 SYDVKM. V lost 6 bases to trimming and J lost 0 bases, with 11 bases between them. In nucleotides, the CDR3 is TGTGCCAGCAGCCTCATCAGGGTGAACACTGAAGCTTTCTTT. Residues: CASSLIRVNTEAFF.

This clonotype was observed many times. The V and J genes are TRBV11-2 and TRBJ2-1; TRBD1 is a possible D gene (6 bases). Trimming took off 7 bases at V and 3 bases at J, with 16 bases between the two ends. The CDR3 spans 15 residues. Germline values: CDR1 SGHAT, CDR2 FQNNGV. CDR3 nucleotide sequence: TGTGCCAGCATCACGTCTTCAGGGGTCTACAATGAGCAGTTCTTC. Its translation is CASITSSGVYNEQFF.

CDR3 sequence reads: CAWSRRDGGYTF. As DNA, the CDR3 is TGTGCCTGGAGTCGAAGGGATGGTGGCTACACCTTC. The chain employs TRBV30 and TRBJ1-2; D remains ambiguous. The ends were cut back, 2 bases at V and 7 bases at J, with 11 bases in the middle. Germline CDR1 and CDR2: GTSNPN and SVGIG (reference sequence). The CDR3 contains 12 residues.

The rearrangement uses TRBV7-9 and TRBJ2-3, with TRBD2 matching over 10 bases. After removal of 5 bases from V and 6 bases from J, the junction contained 8 bases not matched to a gene. CDR1 SEHNR and CDR2 FQNEAQ come from the germline V gene (reference sequence). There are 15 residues in the CDR3. In nucleotides, the CDR3 is TGTGCCAGCAGCCCCCCGGGACTAGCGAGCGATACGCAGTATTTT. It is translated as CASSPPGLASDTQYF.

The genes are TRBV6-1 and TRBJ1-1; TRBD1 might be the D (6 bases). Germline loops: CDR1 MNHNS, CDR2 SASEGT. Trimming took 1 base from V and 4 from J, leaving 10 bases between them. The length of the CDR3 is 14 residues. The CDR3 region has the DNA TGTGCCAGCAGTGAAGTTGCAGGGGCCACTGAAGCTTTCTTT. Protein product: CASSEVAGATEAFF.